Below are 27 T cell receptor beta chains sequenced from a single sample in a study of T cells in Graves' hyperthyroidism and ophthalmopathy. The CDR3 regions of TCR beta were amplified from RNA transcripts. RT-PCR in the first round (using the HTBI primer set) targeted the TCR CDR3. TCRdb recomputed calls from the multiplex PCR reads with MiXCR, one row per CDR3 protein. This sample carries some 250,000 distinct CDR3 sequences, approximately 14% of them seen once, and the ten largest clones take roughly 13%. The sequenced material came from blood. The receptor set was obtained from a woman between 40 and 55 years old with Graves' hyperthyroidism that later progressed to Graves' ophthalmopathy.

This clonotype was counted at least ten times. This chain connects TRBV13 to TRBJ2-7; maybe TRBD1 (6 bases). Trimming removed 2 bases at V and 1 base at J, with 6 bases between. This CDR3 has 13 amino acids. Looked up from germline, CDR1 is PRHDT and CDR2 is FYEKMQ (reference sequence). The CDR3 DNA reads TGTGCCAGCAGCTTAAGGGGGTCCTACGAGCAGTACTTC. This codes for CASSLRGSYEQYF.

This clonotype was seen repeatedly, ten times or more. This rearrangement joins TRBV30 to TRBJ2-1; D is unresolved. Trimming removed 4 bases at V and 6 bases at J, with 13 bases between. The germline CDR1 and CDR2 sequences are GTSNPN and SVGIG (reference sequence). CDR3 length equals 13 residues. The DNA of the CDR3 is TGTGCCTGGATTCCCGACTCGAGCAATGAGCAGTTCTTC. Protein: CAWIPDSSNEQFF.

This clonotype was found many times. Written as DNA, the CDR3 is TGTGCCAGCAGTCGCGTTGAAGGGGCCAACCGTCGAAATTCACCCCTCCACTTT. Translating gives CASSRVEGANRRNSPLHF. J is TRBJ1-6 and V is TRBV6-2 or TRBV6-3; D perhaps matches TRBD1 (5 bases). Germline V gene lookup returns CDR1 MNHEY and CDR2 SVGEGT. Trimming pared 5 bases from V and 7 bases from J, leaving 24 bases between. The CDR3 runs to 18 residues.

On this clonotype: A read error may produce the germline difference seen at one junction end. The V gene is TRBV12-5, the J gene TRBJ2-2; 9 bases map to TRBD1. Germline V CDR1 and CDR2: LGHNT, FRNRAP. This CDR3 has 17 amino acids. This CDR3 is CASGLVTGGGNTGELLF. CDR3 nucleotides: TGTGCTAGTGGTTTGGTAACAGGGGGCGGTAACACCGGGGAGCTGCTTTTT.

This clonotype was seen a single time. One end of the junction varies from germline; a read error may be responsible. V and J are TRBV20-1 and TRBJ2-1, with D possibly matching TRBD1 (5 bases). Germline lookup yields CDR1 DFQATT and CDR2 SNEGSKA (reference sequence). The CDR3 spans 14 residues. CDR3 sequence (DNA): TGCAGTGCCCCGAGTAGGACATCTTACAATGAGAAGTTCTTC. This sequence encodes CSAPSRTSYNEKFF.

This clonotype appeared many times. The V and J genes are TRBV20-1 and TRBJ1-1; D may be TRBD1 (5 bases). The CDR3 runs 15 residues. Looked up from germline, CDR1 is DFQATT and CDR2 is SNEGSKA (reference sequence). V was pared by 1 base and J by 5 bases, with 17 bases between. In DNA form, the CDR3 reads TGCAGTGCTAGAGTCGATCAGGCAGGGTGGACTGAAGCTTTCTTT. Its protein is CSARVDQAGWTEAFF.

This clonotype was seen at least ten times. The chain employs TRBV2 and TRBJ2-7; D unclear. The CDR3 has 12 amino acids. V was trimmed by 5 bases and J by 0 bases, leaving 5 bases between them. CDR1 is SNHLY and CDR2 is FYNNEI in the germline V gene. CDR3 DNA: TGTGCCAGCAGTTGGGACTCCTACGAGCAGTACTTC. It translates to CASSWDSYEQYF.

At least ten counts were recorded for this clonotype. This chain's CDR3 is CATGHGYNEQFF. CDR3 DNA: TGTGCCACCGGGCATGGCTACAATGAGCAGTTCTTC. The chain carries TRBV24-1 and TRBJ2-1; D remains ambiguous. Deletions cut 9 bases from V and 3 bases from J, with 8 bases between. The CDR3 length is 12 residues. Germline CDR1 KGHDR, CDR2 SFDVKD.

This clonotype was found many times. V usage is TRBV20-1 and J usage is TRBJ2-7; TRBD1 might be the D (6 bases). V dropped 4 bases and J dropped 4 bases, with 17 bases sitting between them. This CDR3 is built from 14 residues. The germline gives CDR1 DFQATT, CDR2 SNEGSKA (reference sequence). The CDR3 reads CSATPGTPAYEQYF. Here the CDR3 DNA reads TGCAGTGCTACTCCGGGGACACCGGCTTACGAGCAGTACTTC.

This clonotype was detected many times. J is TRBJ1-5 and V is TRBV6-1, with 10 bases identical to TRBD1. The CDR3 loop spans 15 amino acids. V lost 6 bases, J lost 6 bases, and 8 bases stayed unmatched. CDR1 and CDR2 (germline): MNHNS, SASEGT. The CDR3 DNA reads as TGTGCCAGCAGCCCGGGACAGGGGTTCGGTCAGCCCCAGCATTTT. Residues: CASSPGQGFGQPQHF.

The V call is TRBV9, the J call TRBJ2-1, with 8 bases matching TRBD2. V was pared by 0 bases and J by 5 bases, with 1 base of the junction left unmatched. Germline CDR1 SGDLS, CDR2 YYNGEE. The CDR3 has 14 amino acids. CDR3 bases: TGTGCCAGCAGCGTAGGGACTAGCCACAATGAGCAGTTCTTC. Protein product: CASSVGTSHNEQFF.

This clonotype was observed at least ten times. The V and J genes are TRBV27 and TRBJ1-5; TRBD1 is a possible D gene (5 bases). V was shortened by 5 bases and J by 6 bases, with 17 bases between the two germline ends. The CDR3 covers 15 residues. The germline gives CDR1 MNHEY, CDR2 SMNVEV (reference sequence). The CDR3 DNA sequence: TGTGCCAGCAGTCTTCTCGGGGCCGGGGGTCAGCCCCAGCATTTT. This translates into CASSLLGAGGQPQHF.

In its sample, this clonotype was seen many times. The chain carries TRBV11-2 and TRBJ1-4, with D hard to call. The CDR3 sequence is 17 residues long. Germline assignment: CDR1 SGHAT and CDR2 FQNNGV. V shed 1 base and J shed 8 bases, with 20 bases lying between them. DNA of the CDR3: TGTGCCAGCAGCTTAGCCCCGGGGTTTTCTTCTTCGGAAAAACTGTTTTTT. Amino acid sequence: CASSLAPGFSSSEKLFF.

This clonotype was found many times. A clone one base away is much larger, so this may be a read error. V usage is TRBV7-3 and J usage is TRBJ1-1; D gene ambiguous. The V gene lost 0 bases and the J gene lost 1 base, with 3 bases spanning the gap. The CDR3 totals 13 residues. Per the germline V gene, CDR1 is SGHTA and CDR2 is FQGTGA. This CDR3 reads CASSLTWNTEAFF. CDR3 coding DNA: TGTGCCAGCAGCTTAACGTGGAACACTGAAGCTTTCTTT.

This clonotype came up many times. The chain couples TRBV18 to TRBJ2-7; D remains unclear. The V gene lost 7 bases and the J gene lost 0 bases, with 13 bases spanning the gap. The CDR3 length is 14 residues. CDR1 KGHSH and CDR2 LQKENI come from the germline V gene. DNA for the CDR3: TGTGCCAGCTGGTTGGACGGAAACTCCTACGAGCAGTACTTC. This encodes CASWLDGNSYEQYF.

The chain has TRBV28 and TRBJ1-2, with 11 bases lining up with TRBD1. The CDR3 contains 15 residues. With 5 bases clipped from V and 4 bases from J, the junction kept 6 bases outside the gene matches. Germline V gene sequence: CDR1 MDHEN, CDR2 SYDVKM. In DNA form, the CDR3 reads TGTGCCAGCAGTACGACCGGGACAGGGGGCTATGGCTACACCTTC. It encodes CASSTTGTGGYGYTF.

This chain links TRBV28 with TRBJ2-6; 8 positions agree with TRBD1. J lost 0 bases, V lost 2 bases, and 3 bases had no gene match. Germline CDR1 MDHEN, CDR2 SYDVKM. This CDR3 contains 17 residues. CDR3 loop: CASSLGTGFSGANVLTF. The CDR3 nucleotides are TGTGCCAGCAGTTTAGGGACAGGCTTCTCTGGGGCCAACGTCCTGACTTTC.

Ten or more counts support this clonotype. The rearrangement joins TRBV28 to TRBJ2-7; 7 bases agree with TRBD1. The germline V gene encodes CDR1 MDHEN and CDR2 SYDVKM. J gave up 0 bases and V 4 bases, and 9 bases lay outside the gene matches. The CDR3 runs 16 residues. In nucleotides, the CDR3 is TGTGCCAGCAGTTCCCTATCGACAGGGAGCTCCTACGAGCAGTACTTC. This encodes CASSSLSTGSSYEQYF.

This clonotype has ten or more counts. V and J are TRBV2 and TRBJ2-2, with D perhaps matching TRBD1 or TRBD2 (5 bases each). CDR1 and CDR2 from the germline V gene are SNHLY and FYNNEI. The CDR3 covers 16 residues. The V end was cut by 0 bases, the J end by 6 bases, with 14 bases between. CDR3 loop: CASSEALLGTPGELFF. The CDR3 nucleotides are TGTGCCAGCAGTGAAGCGCTTCTAGGGACCCCCGGGGAGCTGTTTTTT. Drawing the rest from reference TRBV2 and TRBJ2-2, the complete variable domain is EPEVTQTPSHQVTQMGQEVILRCVPISNHLYFYWYRQILGQKVEFLVSFYNNEISEKSEIFDDQFSVERPDGSNFTLKIRSTKLEDSAMYFCASSEALLGTPGELFFGEGSRLTVL.

This clonotype was counted between two and nine times. The CDR3, as DNA: TGTGCCAGCAGCTCGACTAGCCGAAAGTCCAATGAGCAGTTCTTC. Translated, it gives CASSSTSRKSNEQFF. The chain links TRBV3-1 to TRBJ2-1; 7 bases map to TRBD2. The CDR3 is made up of 15 amino acids. V was clipped by 5 bases and J by 6 bases; unmatched bases: 10. CDR1 is LGHDT and CDR2 is YNNKEL in the germline V gene (reference sequence).

The V and J genes are TRBV3-1 and TRBJ2-1, with 7 bases matching TRBD2. The length of the CDR3 is 15 residues. V trimming: 1 base; J trimming: 8 bases; junction bases outside the gene matches: 8. CDR1 and CDR2 from the germline V gene are LGHDT and YNNKEL (reference sequence). The CDR3 sequence: CASSQAGRPAYEQFF. The CDR3 DNA reads TGTGCCAGCAGCCAAGCCGGGAGGCCGGCGTATGAGCAGTTCTTC.

This clonotype was observed many times. This chain uses TRBV20-1 with TRBJ2-7, with TRBD2 as a possible D gene (6 bases). CDR1 and CDR2 from the germline V gene are DFQATT and SNEGSKA (reference sequence). The CDR3 runs to 15 residues. Between the trimmed V and J ends, which lost 0 bases and 2 bases, there was a span of 14 bases. CDR3 nucleotides: TGCAGTGCTAGAGATGTCTTGCGGGGAGCCTACGAGCAGTACTTC. Protein: CSARDVLRGAYEQYF.

In its sample, this clonotype was seen many times. V gene TRBV28 combines with J gene TRBJ1-2, with D unresolved. The CDR3 spans 14 residues. The V end was cut by 5 bases, the J end by 6 bases, with 16 bases between. Germline CDR1 is MDHEN and CDR2 is SYDVKM. The CDR3 DNA follows: TGTGCCAGCAGTGGGATCGCCGTACTGAATGGCTACACCTTC. Encoded protein: CASSGIAVLNGYTF.

The V and J genes are TRBV10-2 and TRBJ2-7; a possible D gene is TRBD2 (5 bases). Trimming removed 3 bases at V and 1 base at J, with 13 bases between. Germline assignment: CDR1 WSHSY and CDR2 SAAADI. The CDR3 is 15 amino acids. The CDR3 is CASSDVRRKSYEQYF. In DNA form, the CDR3 reads TGCGCCAGCAGTGATGTCAGGAGGAAATCCTACGAGCAGTACTTC.

This clonotype showed up many times. J is TRBJ2-1 and V is TRBV5-1; unclear D gene. CDR3 size: 13 residues. Germline CDR1 is SGHRS and CDR2 is YFSETQ. Trimming pared 5 bases from V and 9 bases from J, leaving 15 bases between. The chain's CDR3 is CASSYGRLGEQFF. Here the CDR3 DNA reads TGCGCCAGCAGTTATGGACGGCTGGGTGAGCAGTTCTTC.

The rearrangement links TRBV20-1 to TRBJ2-1, with D possibly being TRBD2 (6 bases). This CDR3 contains 12 residues. CDR1 DFQATT and CDR2 SNEGSKA come from the germline V gene (reference sequence). Trimming pared 6 bases from V and 8 bases from J, leaving 14 bases between. CDR3 in amino acids: CSAYGSTYEQFF. CDR3 bases: TGCAGTGCCTACGGGAGTACGTATGAGCAGTTCTTC.

This clonotype occurred a few times. The rearrangement uses TRBV14 and TRBJ1-2; tentative D call: TRBD1 (5 bases). The V gene lost 4 bases and the J gene lost 7 bases, with 13 bases spanning the gap. CDR3 size: 13 residues. From germline, CDR1 is SGHDN and CDR2 FVKESK. The CDR3 protein is CASSPTWGGGYTF. As DNA, the CDR3 is TGTGCCAGCAGCCCTACCTGGGGCGGTGGCTACACCTTC.